A single TCR beta chain is shown here with its context. These data are taken from a study of blood T cell repertoires in COVID-19. Study-level information: The United States, Italy and Spain supplied acute and convalescent COVID-19 samples. Sources were T cells, B-cell-depleted T cells, or PBMCs; the material itself was cDNA or gDNA.

Assay: immunoSEQ multiplex PCR; the TCRdb copy retains only in-frame clones and omits some. The table shows 55,000 to 75,000 clones, with roughly 86% occurring only once. The CDR3 contains 15 residues. The germline CDR1 and CDR2 sequences are ENHRY and SYGVKD. V gave up 2 bases and J gave up 8 bases; unmatched junction bases: 6. The sample comprised peripheral blood. The clonotype originates from a man aged 45-65 years with acute or convalescent COVID-19. The chain combines TRBV10-3 with TRBJ2-1; 10 nucleotides align to TRBD2. DNA of the CDR3: TGTGCCATCAGTGAGCTGGCTAGCGGGAGCGATGAGCAGTTCTTC. Amino acids: CAISELASGSDEQFF.